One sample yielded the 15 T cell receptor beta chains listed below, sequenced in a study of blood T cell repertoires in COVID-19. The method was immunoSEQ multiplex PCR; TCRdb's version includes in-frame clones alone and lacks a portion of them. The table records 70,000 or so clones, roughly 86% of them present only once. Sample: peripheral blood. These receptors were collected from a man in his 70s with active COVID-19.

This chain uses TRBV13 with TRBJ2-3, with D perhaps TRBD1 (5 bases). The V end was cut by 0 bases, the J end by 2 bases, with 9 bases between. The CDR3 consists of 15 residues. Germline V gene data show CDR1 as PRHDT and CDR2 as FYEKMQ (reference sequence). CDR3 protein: CASSLGQGPTDTQYF. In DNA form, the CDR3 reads TGTGCCAGCAGCTTAGGCCAGGGCCCCACAGATACGCAGTATTTT.

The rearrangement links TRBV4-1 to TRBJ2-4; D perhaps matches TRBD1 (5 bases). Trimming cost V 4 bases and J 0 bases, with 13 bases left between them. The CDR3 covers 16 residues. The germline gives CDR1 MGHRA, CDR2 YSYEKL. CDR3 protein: CASSLQGAQAKNIQYF. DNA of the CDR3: TGCGCCAGCAGCCTTCAGGGCGCCCAAGCCAAAAACATTCAGTACTTC.

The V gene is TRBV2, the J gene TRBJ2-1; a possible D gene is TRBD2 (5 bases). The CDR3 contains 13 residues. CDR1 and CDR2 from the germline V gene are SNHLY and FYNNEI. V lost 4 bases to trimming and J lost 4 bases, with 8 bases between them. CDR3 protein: CASSVGGYNEQFF. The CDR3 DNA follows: TGTGCCAGCAGTGTCGGAGGATACAATGAGCAGTTCTTC.

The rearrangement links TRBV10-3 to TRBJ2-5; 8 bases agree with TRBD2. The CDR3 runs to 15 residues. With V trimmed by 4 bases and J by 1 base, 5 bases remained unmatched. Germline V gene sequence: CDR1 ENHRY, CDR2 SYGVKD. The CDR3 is CAISGRGAPQETQYF. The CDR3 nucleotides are TGTGCCATCAGTGGGCGGGGGGCTCCCCAAGAGACCCAGTACTTC.

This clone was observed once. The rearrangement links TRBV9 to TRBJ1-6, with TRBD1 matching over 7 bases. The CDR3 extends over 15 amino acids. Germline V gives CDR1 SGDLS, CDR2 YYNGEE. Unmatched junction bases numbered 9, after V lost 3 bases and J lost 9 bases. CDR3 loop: CASSARQGTGSPLHF. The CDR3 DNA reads TGTGCCAGCAGCGCACGACAGGGTACCGGTTCACCCCTCCACTTT.

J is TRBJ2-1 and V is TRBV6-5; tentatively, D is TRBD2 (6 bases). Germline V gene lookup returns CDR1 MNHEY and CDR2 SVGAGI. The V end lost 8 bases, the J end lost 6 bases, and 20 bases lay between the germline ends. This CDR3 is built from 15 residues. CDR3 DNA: TGTGCCAGCCATCGGGGGTTGGTGGGGCCCAATGAGCAGTTCTTC. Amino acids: CASHRGLVGPNEQFF.

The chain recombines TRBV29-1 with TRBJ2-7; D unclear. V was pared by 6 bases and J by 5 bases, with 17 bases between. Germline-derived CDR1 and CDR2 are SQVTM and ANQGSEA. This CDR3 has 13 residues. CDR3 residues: CSVADSPWDEQYF. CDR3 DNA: TGCAGCGTCGCCGACTCCCCTTGGGACGAGCAGTACTTC.

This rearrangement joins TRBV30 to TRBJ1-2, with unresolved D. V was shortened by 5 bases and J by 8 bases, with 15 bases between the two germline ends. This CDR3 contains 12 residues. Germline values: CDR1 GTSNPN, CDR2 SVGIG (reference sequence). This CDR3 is CAWFPLTGGYTF. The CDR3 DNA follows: TGTGCCTGGTTTCCCTTAACCGGGGGCTACACCTTC.

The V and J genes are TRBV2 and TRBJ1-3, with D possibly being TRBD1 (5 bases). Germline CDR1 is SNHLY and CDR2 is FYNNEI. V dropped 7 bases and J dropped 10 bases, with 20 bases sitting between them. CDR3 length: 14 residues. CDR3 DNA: TGTGCCAGCACCGGGGGAGGGACCGTAGGGACCATATATTTT. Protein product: CASTGGGTVGTIYF.

Written as DNA, the CDR3 is TGTGCCAGCAGCCGCCAGCGGGAGGGCCGCGGAGATACGCAGTATTTT. This codes for CASSRQREGRGDTQYF. This chain uses TRBV7-2 with TRBJ2-3, with 10 bases that match TRBD2. J lost 5 bases, V lost 5 bases, and 10 bases had no gene match. Germline V gene lookup returns CDR1 SGHTA and CDR2 FQGNSA. The CDR3 runs to 16 residues. The full variable domain, with the rest looked up from reference TRBV7-2 and TRBJ2-3, is GAGVSQSPSNKVTEKGKDVELRCDPISGHTALYWYRQSLGQGLEFLIYFQGNSAPDKSGLPSDRFSAERTGGSVSTLTIQRTQQEDSAVYLCASSRQREGRGDTQYFGPGTRLTVL.

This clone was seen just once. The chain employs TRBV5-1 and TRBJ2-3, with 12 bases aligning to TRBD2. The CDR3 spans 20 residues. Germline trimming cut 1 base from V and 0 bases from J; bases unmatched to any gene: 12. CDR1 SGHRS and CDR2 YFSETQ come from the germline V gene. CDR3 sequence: CASSLTPGTSGSKSTDTQYF. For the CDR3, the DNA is TGCGCCAGCAGCTTGACCCCCGGGACTAGCGGGTCCAAGAGCACAGATACGCAGTATTTT.

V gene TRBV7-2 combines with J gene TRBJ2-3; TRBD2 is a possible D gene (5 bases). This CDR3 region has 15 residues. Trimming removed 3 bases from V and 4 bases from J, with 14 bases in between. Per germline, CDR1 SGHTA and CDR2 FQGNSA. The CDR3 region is CASSLDSSGPDTQYF. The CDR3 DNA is TGTGCCAGCAGCTTGGACTCCTCCGGCCCAGATACGCAGTATTTT. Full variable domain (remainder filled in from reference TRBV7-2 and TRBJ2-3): GAGVSQSPSNKVTEKGKDVELRCDPISGHTALYWYRQSLGQGLEFLIYFQGNSAPDKSGLPSDRFSAERTGGSVSTLTIQRTQQEDSAVYLCASSLDSSGPDTQYFGPGTRLTVL.

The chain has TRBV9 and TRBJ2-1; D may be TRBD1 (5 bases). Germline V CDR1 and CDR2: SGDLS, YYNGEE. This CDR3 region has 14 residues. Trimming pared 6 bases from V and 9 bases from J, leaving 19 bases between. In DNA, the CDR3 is TGTGCCAGCACAGGGCCCACCGCTTGGGGTGAGCAGTTCTTC. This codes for CASTGPTAWGEQFF. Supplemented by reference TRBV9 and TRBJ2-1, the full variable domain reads DSGVTQTPKHLITATGQRVTLRCSPRSGDLSVYWYQQSLDQGLQFLIQYYNGEERAKGNILERFSAQQFPDLHSELNLSSLELGDSALYFCASTGPTAWGEQFFGPGTRLTVL.

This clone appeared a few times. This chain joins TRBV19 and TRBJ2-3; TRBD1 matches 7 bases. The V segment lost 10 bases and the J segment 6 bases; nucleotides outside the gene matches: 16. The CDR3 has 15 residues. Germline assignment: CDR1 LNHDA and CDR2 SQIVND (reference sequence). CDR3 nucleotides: TGTGCCACAAAAACCGAAGACAGGGAGTCGGATACGCAGTATTTT. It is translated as CATKTEDRESDTQYF.

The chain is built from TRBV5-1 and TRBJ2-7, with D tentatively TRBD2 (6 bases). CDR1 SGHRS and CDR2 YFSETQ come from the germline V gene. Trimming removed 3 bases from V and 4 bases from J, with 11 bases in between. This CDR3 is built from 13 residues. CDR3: CASSYSGMYEQYF. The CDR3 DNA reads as TGCGCCAGCAGCTATAGCGGCATGTACGAGCAGTACTTC.